The 27 T cell receptor beta chains given below trace back to one sample, sequenced in a study of blood T cell repertoires in COVID-19. The protocol was immunoSEQ multiplex PCR, while the TCRdb copy is restricted to in-frame clones and leaves out a portion. The repertoire holds over 100,000 clones, with about 88% as singletons. Material for sequencing was peripheral blood. All receptors derive from a human donor in a cohort sampled during active COVID-19.

The genes are TRBV28 and TRBJ2-1, with 10 bases that match TRBD1. This CDR3 is built from 13 residues. Trimming took 8 bases from V and 3 from J; bases not matched to a gene: 1. Germline CDR1 reads MDHEN; CDR2 reads SYDVKM. CDR3: CASRDRGYNEQFF. As DNA, the CDR3 is TGTGCCAGCCGGGACAGGGGCTACAATGAGCAGTTCTTC.

This clone was observed a handful of times. The V gene is TRBV11-3, the J gene TRBJ2-3; TRBD2 aligns across 7 bases. This CDR3 has 16 amino acids. Germline V gene data show CDR1 as SGHNT and CDR2 as YENEEA. V trimming: 5 bases; J trimming: 0 bases; junction bases outside the gene matches: 8. CDR3 in DNA: TGTGCCAGCAGCCCAGGGAGTAGCGGGAGCACAGATACGCAGTATTTT. Amino acid sequence: CASSPGSSGSTDTQYF.

This chain uses TRBV11-2 with TRBJ2-7; 7 bases line up with TRBD1. J lost 2 bases, V lost 2 bases, and 6 bases had no gene match. Germline V gives CDR1 SGHAT, CDR2 FQNNGV. The CDR3 runs 15 residues. The CDR3 sequence: CASSLFGDRAYEQYF. The CDR3 DNA reads as TGTGCCAGCAGCTTATTTGGGGACAGAGCCTACGAGCAGTACTTC.

The rearrangement joins TRBV10-1 to TRBJ2-6; 9 bases agree with TRBD1. J was trimmed by 1 base and V by 1 base; bases with no gene match: 11. The CDR3 contains 20 residues. In germline, CDR1 is WNHNN, CDR2 SYGVQD (reference sequence). The CDR3 DNA reads as TGCGCCAGCAGTGAGTTCATTCCGGGACAGGGAATATCTGGGGCCAACGTCCTGACTTTC. Protein sequence: CASSEFIPGQGISGANVLTF.

The chain carries TRBV21-1 and TRBJ2-1; the table assigns TRBD2, which was not confirmed against the DNA. TRBV21-1 is deemed a pseudogene. The CDR3 covers 19 residues. The CDR3 loop is CASRRGGTSGSVGYNEQFF. The CDR3 bases are TGTGCCAGCAGGCGTGGCGGGACTAGCGGGAGCGTTGGATACAATGAGCAGTTCTTC.

This chain connects TRBV19 to TRBJ2-3, with a tentative D call TRBD2 (5 bases). Trimming cost V 10 bases and J 1 base, with 15 bases left between them. CDR1 LNHDA and CDR2 SQIVND come from the germline V gene (reference sequence). This CDR3 contains 14 residues. The CDR3 region is CATTLASGTDTQYF. The CDR3, as DNA: TGTGCCACAACCCTAGCATCTGGCACAGATACGCAGTATTTT.

The chain carries TRBV27 and TRBJ1-1, with 12 bases fitting TRBD1. V was clipped by 8 bases and J by 6 bases; unmatched bases: 10. The CDR3 sequence is 15 residues long. The germline V gene encodes CDR1 MNHEY and CDR2 SMNVEV (reference sequence). The chain's CDR3 is CASGRDRGPRSEAFF. The CDR3 nucleotides are TGTGCCAGCGGCCGGGACAGGGGGCCGAGATCTGAAGCTTTCTTT.

The chain links TRBV5-1 to TRBJ2-5, with 11 bases fitting TRBD1. J was trimmed by 3 bases and V by 3 bases; bases with no gene match: 7. CDR3 length: 16 residues. Germline V CDR1 and CDR2: SGHRS, YFSETQ. DNA for the CDR3: TGCGCCAGCAGCTCCTTTGGGACAGGGGGTAAAGAGACCCAGTACTTC. It codes for CASSSFGTGGKETQYF.

This chain uses TRBV5-4 with TRBJ1-2; tentatively, D is TRBD1 (5 bases). V lost 4 bases to trimming and J lost 5 bases, with 15 bases between them. The germline CDR1 and CDR2 sequences are SGHNT and YYREEE (reference sequence). This CDR3 is 14 amino acids long. CDR3 sequence reads: CASSPGTGGYGYTF. CDR3 DNA sequence: TGTGCCAGCAGCCCAGGCACGGGGGGGTATGGCTACACCTTC.

V gene TRBV6-2 or TRBV6-3 combines with J gene TRBJ2-4, with a possible D match to TRBD2 (5 bases). In germline, CDR1 is MNHEY, CDR2 SVGEGT. This CDR3 has 12 residues. The V end lost 2 bases, the J end lost 14 bases, and 13 bases lay between the germline ends. The chain's CDR3 is CASSYPSSIEYF. CDR3 nucleotides: TGTGCCAGCAGTTACCCTAGCTCAATAGAGTACTTC.

The V call is TRBV10-2, the J call TRBJ2-1; D ambiguous. Germline V gene data show CDR1 as WSHSY and CDR2 as SAAADI. Trimming removed 10 bases at V and 4 bases at J, with 8 bases between. The CDR3 consists of 11 residues. CDR3 sequence: CATKEYNEQFF. CDR3 in DNA: TGCGCCACCAAGGAGTACAATGAGCAGTTCTTC.

This chain connects TRBV4-2 to TRBJ2-7; 10 bases align to TRBD2. V gave up 2 bases and J gave up 0 bases; unmatched junction bases: 4. The CDR3 sequence is 16 residues long. Germline V gene sequence: CDR1 LGHNA, CDR2 YNFKEQ. The CDR3 protein is CASSQRGLASSYEQYF. The CDR3 DNA reads as TGTGCCAGCAGCCAACGGGGACTAGCGAGCTCCTACGAGCAGTACTTC.

The chain uses TRBV10-3 and TRBJ2-6; possibly TRBD1 for D (6 bases). Per the germline V gene, CDR1 is ENHRY and CDR2 is SYGVKD. CDR3 length: 16 amino acids. V was clipped by 6 bases and J by 1 base, with 13 bases between them. This CDR3 is CAIRPSQGSGANVLTF. The CDR3 nucleotides read TGTGCCATCAGACCTTCACAGGGATCTGGGGCCAACGTCCTGACTTTC.

This clone was seen only once. The chain links TRBV11-3 to TRBJ2-5; 7 nucleotides line up with TRBD2. V trimming: 5 bases; J trimming: 5 bases; junction bases outside the gene matches: 8. From germline, CDR1 is SGHNT and CDR2 YENEEA. The CDR3 is made up of 14 amino acids. CDR3 residues: CASSPPISGETQYF. CDR3 DNA sequence: TGTGCCAGCAGCCCCCCTATTAGCGGGGAGACCCAGTACTTC.

This clone was counted only a few times. The chain employs TRBV6-2 or TRBV6-3 and TRBJ2-7, with 8 nucleotides matching TRBD1. There are 14 residues in the CDR3. Germline CDR1 MNHEY, CDR2 SVGEGT. The V and J ends lost 4 bases and 1 base, in that order; junction bases with no gene match: 3. As DNA, the CDR3 is TGTGCCAGCAGTTCAGGACAGGGATCCTACGAGCAGTACTTC. Protein: CASSSGQGSYEQYF.

This chain links TRBV28 with TRBJ2-7; TRBD2 might be the D (6 bases). The ends were cut back, 2 bases at V and 9 bases at J, with 17 bases in the middle. The germline gives CDR1 MDHEN, CDR2 SYDVKM. CDR3 length: 14 amino acids. The CDR3 loop reads CASSLQAGKEGQYF. DNA for the CDR3: TGTGCCAGCAGTTTACAGGCCGGAAAGGAGGGGCAGTACTTC. Variable domain in full (rest from reference TRBV28 and TRBJ2-7): DVKVTQSSRYLVKRTGEKVFLECVQDMDHENMFWYRQDPGLGLRLIYFSYDVKMKEKGDIPEGYSVSREKKERFSLILESASTNQTSMYLCASSLQAGKEGQYFGPGTRLTVT.

The chain recombines TRBV6-6 with TRBJ2-7, with 8 bases identical to TRBD2. The V gene end was trimmed by 2 bases and the J gene end by 3 bases; junction bases not matched to a gene: 9. The CDR3 length is 16 residues. Germline V lookup: CDR1 MNHNY, CDR2 SVGAGI (reference sequence). The CDR3 coding sequence is TGTGCCAGCAGTTACGTCTCGCGGGGGGACTACTACGAGCAGTACTTC. Translated, it gives CASSYVSRGDYYEQYF.

This CDR3 is CASSGGHGTSGTYEQYF. The CDR3 coding sequence is TGTGCCAGCAGTGGCGGCCACGGGACTAGCGGGACCTACGAGCAGTACTTC. The chain carries TRBV2 and TRBJ2-7, with 13 bases aligning to TRBD2. CDR1 and CDR2 from the germline V gene are SNHLY and FYNNEI. The CDR3 has 17 residues. The V segment lost 4 bases and the J segment 2 bases; nucleotides outside the gene matches: 8.

The V and J genes are TRBV11-1 and TRBJ2-1; 7 bases agree with TRBD1. The CDR3 contains 14 residues. Losses at the gene ends were 4 bases for V and 0 bases for J; bases not matched to a gene: 0. Germline V gene lookup returns CDR1 SGHAT and CDR2 FQDESV (reference sequence). CDR3 nucleotides: TGTGCCAGCAGCTGGGACAGCTCCTACAATGAGCAGTTCTTC. It codes for CASSWDSSYNEQFF. Looking up the rest from reference TRBV11-1 and TRBJ2-1 gives the full variable domain: EAEVAQSPRYKITEKSQAVAFWCDPISGHATLYWYRQILGQGPELLVQFQDESVVDDSQLPKDRFSAERLKGVDSTLKIQPAELGDSAMYLCASSWDSSYNEQFFGPGTRLTVL.

This clone counts as medium-sized. Here the CDR3 DNA reads TGCGCCAGCAGTGAGGACGGGAGGCACGAGCAGTACTTC. Protein sequence: CASSEDGRHEQYF. The chain couples TRBV10-1 to TRBJ2-7, with 7 nucleotides matching TRBD2. The trim removed 2 bases at V and 5 bases at J, leaving 3 bases unmatched. Germline lookup yields CDR1 WNHNN and CDR2 SYGVQD (reference sequence). This CDR3 spans 13 amino acids.

The chain recombines TRBV5-6 with TRBJ1-5; D gene unclear. The CDR3 contains 13 residues. CDR1 SGHDT and CDR2 YYEEEE come from the germline V gene. The germline V and J ends were trimmed by 0 bases and 9 bases, with 10 bases remaining between them. CDR3 in DNA: TGTGCCAGCAGCTTGGGAGGGTTAGGGCCCCAGCATTTT. This sequence encodes CASSLGGLGPQHF. The full variable domain, in which reference TRBV5-6 and TRBJ1-5 provide the parts outside the CDR3, is DAGVTQSPTHLIKTRGQQVTLRCSPKSGHDTVSWYQQALGQGPQFIFQYYEEEERQRGNFPDRFSGHQFPNYSSELNVNALLLGDSALYLCASSLGGLGPQHFGDGTRLSIL.

In regard to this clone: The identical CDR3 is also encoded by other nucleotide sequences in the sample. J is TRBJ2-5 and V is TRBV24-1, with D perhaps matching TRBD2 (7 bases). Between the trimmed V and J ends, which lost 4 bases and 4 bases, there was a span of 18 bases. Germline lookup yields CDR1 KGHDR and CDR2 SFDVKD. The CDR3 is 16 residues long. The CDR3 nucleotides read TGTGCCACCAGTGAGGGGCGGGGGCAGGGCCGAGAGACCCAGTACTTC. This codes for CATSEGRGQGRETQYF.

The rearrangement links TRBV6-6 to TRBJ2-7; D is perhaps TRBD1 (6 bases). This CDR3 region has 14 residues. Germline V gives CDR1 MNHNY, CDR2 SVGAGI (reference sequence). Trimming removed 2 bases at V and 4 bases at J, with 12 bases between. The CDR3 DNA is TGTGCCAGCAGTTACGAACAGGGTTTGTACGAGCAGTACTTC. Translation gives CASSYEQGLYEQYF.

The DNA of the CDR3 is TGTGCCAGCAGTAAAGGGTCCCAGGGGAATAGACTGTTTTTT. This sequence encodes CASSKGSQGNRLFF. This sequence joins TRBV2 and TRBJ1-4, with D possibly TRBD1 on 6 matching bases. The V gene's germline CDR1 is SNHLY and CDR2 FYNNEI. The germline V and J ends were trimmed by 5 bases and 13 bases, with 20 bases remaining between them. This CDR3 has 14 amino acids. Full variable domain (missing parts from reference TRBV2 and TRBJ1-4): EPEVTQTPSHQVTQMGQEVILRCVPISNHLYFYWYRQILGQKVEFLVSFYNNEISEKSEIFDDQFSVERPDGSNFTLKIRSTKLEDSAMYFCASSKGSQGNRLFFGSGTQLSVL.

The chain employs TRBV6-4 and TRBJ2-3; a possible D gene is TRBD1 (5 bases). The V end lost 7 bases, the J end lost 0 bases, and 14 bases lay between the germline ends. This CDR3 contains 15 residues. The germline V gene has CDR1 MRHNA and CDR2 SNTAGT. CDR3 region: CASTMTESSTDTQYF. The CDR3 DNA reads as TGTGCCAGCACCATGACAGAGTCAAGCACAGATACGCAGTATTTT.

The sample holds one count of this clone. V usage is TRBV18 and J usage is TRBJ2-5; D possibly corresponds to TRBD2 (6 bases). CDR3 size: 15 residues. The V end was cut by 5 bases, the J end by 5 bases, with 18 bases between. The V gene's germline CDR1 is KGHSH and CDR2 LQKENI. The CDR3 region is CASSSRDWGVETQYF. Here the CDR3 DNA reads TGTGCCAGCTCAAGTCGGGACTGGGGGGTTGAGACCCAGTACTTC.

The chain carries TRBV6-5 and TRBJ2-7, with D maybe TRBD1 (5 bases). Trimming took off 5 bases at V and 2 bases at J, with 16 bases between the two ends. The CDR3 length is 15 residues. Germline assignment: CDR1 MNHEY and CDR2 SVGAGI. This chain's CDR3 is CASSLVLGPTYEQYF. In DNA form, the CDR3 reads TGTGCCAGCAGTCTAGTCTTGGGGCCAACCTACGAGCAGTACTTC.